The clone carrying this T cell receptor (beta chain) occurred many times. Its specificity is not known. This sample's time point: newly diagnosed GD, antithyroid drugs for less than 3 months. Following extraction of RNA from PBMCs, that RNA was used to make the TCR library. CDR3-region Arm-PCR and iRepertoire HTBI primers produced the TCR beta libraries. TCRdb called the multiplex PCR reads again in MiXCR, with one record for every CDR3 protein. The data contain under 250,000 distinct CDR3 sequences, 20% to 25% of them singletons. Germline values: CDR1 MDHEN, CDR2 SYDVKM. Germline trimming cut 8 bases from V and 6 bases from J; bases unmatched to any gene: 7. CDR3 size: 14 residues. This record belongs to a study of regulatory T cells in long-lasting Graves disease. Findings and caveats of the study: When disease was persistent, TRBV28, TRBJ1-2 and TRBJ2-5 were the favored segments.

The rearrangement uses TRBV28 and TRBJ2-2; 9 bases match TRBD1. The clonotype originates from a female donor with Graves disease. Sequencing used peripheral blood mononuclear cells (PBMCs), obtained at new diagnosis, from a patient treated with antithyroid drugs. The CDR3 bases are TGTGCCAGCTTAACGGGACAGGGTGCCGGGGAGCTGTTTTTT. Translating gives CASLTGQGAGELFF.